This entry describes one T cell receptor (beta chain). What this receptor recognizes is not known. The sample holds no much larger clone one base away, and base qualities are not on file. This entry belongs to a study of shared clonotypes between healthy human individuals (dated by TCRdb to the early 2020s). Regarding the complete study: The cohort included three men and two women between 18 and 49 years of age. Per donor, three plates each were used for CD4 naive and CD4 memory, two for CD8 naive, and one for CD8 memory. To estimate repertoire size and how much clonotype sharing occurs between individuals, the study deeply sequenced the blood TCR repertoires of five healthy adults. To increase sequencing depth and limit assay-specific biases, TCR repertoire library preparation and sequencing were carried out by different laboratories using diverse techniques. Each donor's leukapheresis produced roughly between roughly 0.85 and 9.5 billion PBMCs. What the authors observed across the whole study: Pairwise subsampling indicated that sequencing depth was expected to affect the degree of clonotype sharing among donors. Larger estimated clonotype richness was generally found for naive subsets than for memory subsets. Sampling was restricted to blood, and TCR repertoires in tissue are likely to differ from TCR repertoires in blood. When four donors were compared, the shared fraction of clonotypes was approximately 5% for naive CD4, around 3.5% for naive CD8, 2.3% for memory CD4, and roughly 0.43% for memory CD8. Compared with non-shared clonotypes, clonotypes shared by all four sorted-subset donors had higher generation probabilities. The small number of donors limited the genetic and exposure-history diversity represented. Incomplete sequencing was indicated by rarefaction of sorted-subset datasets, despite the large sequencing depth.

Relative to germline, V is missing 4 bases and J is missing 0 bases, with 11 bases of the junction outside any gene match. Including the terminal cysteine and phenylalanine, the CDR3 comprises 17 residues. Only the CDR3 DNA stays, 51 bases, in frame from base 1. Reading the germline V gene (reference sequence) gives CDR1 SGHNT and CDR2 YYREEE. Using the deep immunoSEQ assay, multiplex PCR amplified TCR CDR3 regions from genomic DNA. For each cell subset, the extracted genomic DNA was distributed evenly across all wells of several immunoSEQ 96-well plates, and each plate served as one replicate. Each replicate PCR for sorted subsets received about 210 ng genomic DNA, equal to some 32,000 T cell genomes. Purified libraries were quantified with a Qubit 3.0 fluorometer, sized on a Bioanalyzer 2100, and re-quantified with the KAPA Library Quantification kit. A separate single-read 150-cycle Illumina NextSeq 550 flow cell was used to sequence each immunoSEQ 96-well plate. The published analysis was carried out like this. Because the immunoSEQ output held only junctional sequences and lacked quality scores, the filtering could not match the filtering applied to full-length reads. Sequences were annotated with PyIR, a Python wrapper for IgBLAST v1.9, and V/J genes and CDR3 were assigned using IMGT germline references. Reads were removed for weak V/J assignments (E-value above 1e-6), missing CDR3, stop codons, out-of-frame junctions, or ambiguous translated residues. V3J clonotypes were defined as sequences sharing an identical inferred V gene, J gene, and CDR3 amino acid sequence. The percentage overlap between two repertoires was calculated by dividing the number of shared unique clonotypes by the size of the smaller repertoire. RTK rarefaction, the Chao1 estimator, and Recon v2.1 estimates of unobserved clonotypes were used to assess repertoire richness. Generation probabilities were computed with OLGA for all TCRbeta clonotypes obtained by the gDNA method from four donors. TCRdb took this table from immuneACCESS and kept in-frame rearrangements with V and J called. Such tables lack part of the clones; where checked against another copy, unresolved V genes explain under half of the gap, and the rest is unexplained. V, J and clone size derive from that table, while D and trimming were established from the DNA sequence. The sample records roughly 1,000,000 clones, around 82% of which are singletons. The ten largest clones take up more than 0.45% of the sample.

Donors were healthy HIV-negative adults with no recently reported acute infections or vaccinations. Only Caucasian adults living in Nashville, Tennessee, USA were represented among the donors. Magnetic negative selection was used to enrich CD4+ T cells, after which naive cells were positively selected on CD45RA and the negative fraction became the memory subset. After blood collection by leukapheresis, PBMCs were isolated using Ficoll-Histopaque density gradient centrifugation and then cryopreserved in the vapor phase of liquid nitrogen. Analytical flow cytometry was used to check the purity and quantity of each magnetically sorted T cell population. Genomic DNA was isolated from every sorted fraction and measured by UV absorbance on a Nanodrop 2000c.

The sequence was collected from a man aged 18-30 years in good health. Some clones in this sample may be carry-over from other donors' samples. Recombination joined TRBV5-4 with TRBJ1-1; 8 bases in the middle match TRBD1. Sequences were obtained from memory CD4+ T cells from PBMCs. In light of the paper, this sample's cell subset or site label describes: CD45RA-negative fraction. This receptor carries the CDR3 CASSLPLGQAMNTEAFF. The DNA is TGTGCCAGCAGCCTTCCGCTGGGACAGGCCATGAACACTGAAGCTTTCTTT.